Following are 11 T cell receptor beta chains from one sample sequenced in a study of high-grade serous ovarian cancer treatment subgroups. Tumor samples were taken before definitive surgery or chemotherapy. Generated by immunoSEQ multiplex PCR, the TCRdb table keeps only in-frame clones and is missing some. The repertoire includes thousands of clones, approximately 62% of them detected once, and 5% to 6.5% sits in the top ten. The sequenced sample consisted of tumor tissue. These receptors all come from a human donor with high-grade serous ovarian cancer.

This clone is termed medium-sized. The V gene is TRBV28, the J gene TRBJ1-5; 8 nucleotides align to TRBD1. This CDR3 comprises 16 residues. Germline lookup yields CDR1 MDHEN and CDR2 SYDVKM. Trimming at V came to 6 bases and at J to 1 base, leaving 8 bases not matched to a gene. The DNA of the CDR3 is TGTGCCAGCAGGTTGGACAGGGCAATAAGCAATCAGCCCCAGCATTTT. Its protein product is CASRLDRAISNQPQHF.

Concerning this clone: Germline and junction disagree at one end, which may indicate a read error. This chain connects TRBV20-1 to TRBJ1-2; D remains unclear. Germline CDR1 and CDR2: DFQATT and SNEGSKA (reference sequence). The CDR3 is 11 residues long. The DNA for the CDR3 is TGCAGGGCTAACGGACTAAATGGCTACACCTTC. This codes for CRANGLNGYTF.

This clone was seen just once. The gene calls are TRBV4-3 and TRBJ2-1; D gene ambiguous. The V end lost 1 base, the J end lost 5 bases, and 6 bases lay between the germline ends. Per germline, CDR1 LGHNA and CDR2 YSLEER. CDR3 length equals 13 residues. CDR3 in amino acids: CASSQVSNNEQFF. DNA of the CDR3: TGCGCCAGCAGCCAAGTTTCGAACAATGAGCAGTTCTTC.

The chain links TRBV2 to TRBJ1-5; weak D call: TRBD1 (5 bases). The CDR3 consists of 14 residues. V lost 2 bases and J 6 bases, leaving 11 bases between the germline ends. Germline V CDR1 and CDR2: SNHLY, FYNNEI. CDR3 region: CASSENQGSQPQHF. CDR3 DNA sequence: TGTGCCAGCAGTGAAAACCAGGGAAGTCAGCCCCAGCATTTT. The full variable domain, rest sourced from reference TRBV2 and TRBJ1-5, is EPEVTQTPSHQVTQMGQEVILRCVPISNHLYFYWYRQILGQKVEFLVSFYNNEISEKSEIFDDQFSVERPDGSNFTLKIRSTKLEDSAMYFCASSENQGSQPQHFGDGTRLSIL.

This chain uses TRBV5-1 with TRBJ2-1; 12 bases fit TRBD2. V was pared by 0 bases and J by 6 bases, with 4 bases of the junction left unmatched. The CDR3 covers 16 residues. Germline V gives CDR1 SGHRS, CDR2 YFSETQ. Here the CDR3 reads CASSLVSSGRVNEQFF. CDR3 DNA sequence: TGCGCCAGCAGCTTGGTTTCTAGCGGGAGGGTCAATGAGCAGTTCTTC.

The rearrangement joins TRBV7-3 to TRBJ1-1; 9 bases line up with TRBD1. Losses at the gene ends were 5 bases for V and 1 base for J; bases not matched to a gene: 8. The germline V gene encodes CDR1 SGHTA and CDR2 FQGTGA. This CDR3 has 16 amino acids. The CDR3 protein is CASSKGQGLKNTEAFF. CDR3 sequence (DNA): TGTGCCAGCAGCAAGGGACAGGGTCTTAAGAACACTGAAGCTTTCTTT. Combining the CDR3 with reference TRBV7-3 and TRBJ1-1 gives the whole variable domain GAGVSQTPSNKVTEKGKYVELRCDPISGHTALYWYRQSLGQGPEFLIYFQGTGAADDSGLPNDRFFAVRPEGSVSTLKIQRTERGDSAVYLCASSKGQGLKNTEAFFGQGTRLTVV.

The genes are TRBV11-1 and TRBJ1-1; perhaps TRBD1 as D (5 bases). This CDR3 contains 16 residues. V lost 0 bases to trimming and J lost 0 bases, with 11 bases between them. Germline values: CDR1 SGHAT, CDR2 FQDESV (reference sequence). The CDR3 DNA reads TGTGCCAGCAGCTTAGCTCCCGACAGTTTGAACACTGAAGCTTTCTTT. This gives the protein CASSLAPDSLNTEAFF.

In its sample, this clone is medium-sized. The chain joins TRBV7-9 to TRBJ2-1, with D perhaps TRBD1 or TRBD2 (5 bases each). Per germline, CDR1 SEHNR and CDR2 FQNEAQ (reference sequence). There are 14 residues in the CDR3. The V end was cut by 1 base, the J end by 14 bases, with 18 bases between. This CDR3 reads CASSLEGRVRGEFF. DNA for the CDR3: TGTGCCAGCAGCTTAGAGGGGCGGGTCCGGGGTGAGTTCTTC.

This clone is judged medium-sized. V and J are TRBV11-3 and TRBJ1-1; no clear D. V lost 0 bases to trimming and J lost 6 bases, with 5 bases between them. From germline, CDR1 is SGHNT and CDR2 YENEEA. This CDR3 region has 12 residues. The CDR3 nucleotides are TGTGCCAGCAGCTTAGACAGCCCTGAAGCTTTCTTT. It codes for CASSLDSPEAFF.

This clone was found a few times. The gene calls are TRBV4-2 and TRBJ2-1; tentative D call: TRBD2 (6 bases). The CDR3 sequence is 15 residues long. Trimming cost V 3 bases and J 9 bases, with 18 bases left between them. Per germline, CDR1 LGHNA and CDR2 YNFKEQ. CDR3 nucleotide sequence: TGTGCCAGCAGCCAGGGAGGTGGGGAAACGATTGAGCAGTTCTTC. It encodes CASSQGGGETIEQFF.

CDR3 loop: CASSTWKTGTPMSNQPQHF. CDR3 bases: TGTGCCAGTAGTACCTGGAAGACAGGGACCCCGATGAGCAATCAGCCCCAGCATTTT. The V gene is TRBV19, the J gene TRBJ1-5, with 7 nucleotides matching TRBD1. The trim removed 4 bases at V and 1 base at J, leaving 16 bases unmatched. CDR1 and CDR2 from the germline V gene are LNHDA and SQIVND (reference sequence). The CDR3 runs to 19 residues.